These T cell receptor beta chains were read from a single sample in a study of OX40 agonist ivuxolimab in advanced cancers. The table came from immunoSEQ multiplex PCR; TCRdb's copy has only in-frame clones and leaves some out. The data show about 100,000 clones, just over 90% seen once. Sequenced here: CD4+ or CD8+ T cells sorted from blood, sampled in a trial of the OX40 agonist ivuxolimab. The receptors here all came from an adult with an advanced solid tumor such as melanoma, head and neck, liver or kidney cancer. The CDR3 runs from the conserved cysteine through the conserved F or W. The D gene is left open where the match is weak. Expanded clones are given a class, and other clones once, few, many or no size at all.

d_call | j_call | v_call | clone_size | cdr3_aa | cdr3_nt
- | TRBJ1-2 | TRBV2 | - | CASSKGNNYGYTF | TGTGCCAGCAGTAAGGGTAATAACTATGGCTACACCTTC
- | TRBJ1-5 | TRBV4-3 | - | CASSQDGTGSNQPQHF | TGCGCCAGCAGCCAAGATGGTACGGGATCCAATCAGCCCCAGCATTTT
- | TRBJ1-3 | TRBV23-1 | - | CASSQSGGRLHSGNTIYF | TGCGCCAGCAGTCAATCGGGGGGGAGACTCCACTCTGGAAACACCATATATTTT
- | TRBJ2-1 | TRBV28 | - | CASSLSGNKFYNEQFF | TGTGCCAGCAGTTTATCCGGGAATAAATTCTACAATGAGCAGTTCTTC
- | TRBJ2-1 | TRBV5-6 | once | CASSLEAGDSYNEQFF | TGTGCCAGCAGCTTGGAAGCGGGCGACTCCTACAATGAGCAGTTCTTC
TRBD1 | TRBJ2-4 | TRBV28 | - | CASSGRDRGNIQYF | TGTGCCAGCAGTGGCCGGGACAGGGGGAACATTCAGTACTTC
TRBD2 | TRBJ2-1 | TRBV5-6 | - | CASSLWRGVSYNEQFF | TGTGCCAGCAGCTTGTGGCGGGGGGTCTCCTACAATGAGCAGTTCTTC
TRBD1 | TRBJ2-7 | TRBV18 | - | CASSPLPGTGDEQYF | TGTGCCAGCTCACCGCTTCCCGGGACAGGAGACGAGCAGTACTTC
TRBD2 | TRBJ2-7 | TRBV27 | - | CASDRTSGVSYEQYF | TGTGCCAGCGATAGAACTAGCGGGGTCTCCTACGAGCAGTACTTC
TRBD1 | TRBJ1-2 | TRBV5-5 | - | CASRHDTGGYGYTF | TGTGCCAGCAGGCACGATACAGGGGGCTACGGCTACACCTTC
- | TRBJ1-1 | TRBV4-3 | - | CASSQVPGSWAFF | TGCGCCAGCAGCCAAGTACCAGGTTCTTGGGCTTTCTTT
- | TRBJ2-3 | TRBV18 | - | CASASSGVGTDTQYF | TGTGCCAGCGCATCTTCAGGGGTCGGCACAGATACGCAGTATTTT
- | TRBJ2-5 | TRBV6-1 | - | CASSAVPEGETQYF | TGTGCCAGCAGTGCGGTTCCAGAAGGAGAGACCCAGTACTTC
- | TRBJ2-1 | TRBV11-2 | - | CASSLVGGGSYNEQFF | TGTGCCAGCAGCTTAGTCGGGGGAGGTTCCTACAATGAGCAGTTCTTC
- | TRBJ2-1 | TRBV7-8 | - | CASSLVREWGNEQFF | TGTGCCAGCAGCTTAGTGCGGGAATGGGGGAATGAGCAGTTCTTC
TRBD2 | TRBJ2-3 | TRBV7-2 | - | CASSQRGLLGTDTQYF | TGTGCCAGCAGCCAGAGGGGACTATTAGGCACAGATACGCAGTATTTT
- | TRBJ1-3 | TRBV5-4 | - | CASSLAKGAGNTIYF | TGTGCCAGCAGCTTGGCCAAGGGGGCTGGAAACACCATATATTTT
- | TRBJ1-1 | TRBV6-5 | - | CASRRDGLEAFF | TGTGCCAGCAGACGGGATGGCCTCGAAGCTTTCTTT
TRBD2 | TRBJ2-7 | TRBV18 | - | CASSPELAGGHEQYF | TGTGCCAGCTCACCTGAGCTAGCGGGAGGGCACGAGCAGTACTTC
- | TRBJ2-1 | TRBV7-2 | - | CASSVGATSSYNEQFF | TGTGCCAGCAGCGTCGGGGCTACCAGCTCCTACAATGAGCAGTTCTTC